These T cell receptor beta chains were read from a single sample in a study of regulatory T cells in long-lasting Graves disease. TCRdb fed the multiplex PCR reads into MiXCR, producing one record per CDR3 protein. The repertoire holds a few hundred thousand distinct CDR3 sequences, with 15% as singletons. These data were likewise used in another study, on T cells in Graves' hyperthyroidism and ophthalmopathy.

This specimen was peripheral blood mononuclear cells (PBMCs), taken at new diagnosis, from a patient treated with antithyroid drugs. The receptors here all came from a woman in her thirties or forties with Graves disease. CDR3s include the opening cysteine and the closing phenylalanine or tryptophan. Fields, in order: clone size, J gene, V gene, D gene, CDR3 DNA, CDR3 protein. A D gene is named only where the DNA matches it firmly. Some rows mark clone size as missing; the rest say once, few, many or name a class of expanded clone.

abundance: -
j_gene: TRBJ2-7
v_gene: TRBV7-2
d_gene: TRBD2
CDR3nt: TGTGCCAGCAGCTTGGGGGGTGGGAGGGGCGAGCAGTACTTC
CDR3aa: CASSLGGGRGEQYF

abundance: -
j_gene: TRBJ1-5
v_gene: TRBV20-1
d_gene: -
CDR3nt: TGCAGTGCTAGAGATCCCCTTGCCGGCAATCAGCCCCAGCATTTT
CDR3aa: CSARDPLAGNQPQHF

abundance: -
j_gene: TRBJ2-3
v_gene: TRBV5-1
d_gene: -
CDR3nt: TGCGCCAGCAGTAGGGTAGGAGCTAGCACAGATACGCAGTATTTT
CDR3aa: CASSRVGASTDTQYF

abundance: many
j_gene: TRBJ2-2
v_gene: TRBV12-3/TRBV12-4
d_gene: TRBD1
CDR3nt: TGTGCCAGCAGTAAATCGACAGGGGCAAACGGGGAGCTGTTTTTT
CDR3aa: CASSKSTGANGELFF

abundance: -
j_gene: TRBJ2-1
v_gene: TRBV27
d_gene: TRBD1
CDR3nt: TGTGCCAGCAGTCCGGGACAGGGGGCGCGGTTCTTC
CDR3aa: CASSPGQGARFF

abundance: many
j_gene: TRBJ2-3
v_gene: TRBV11-2
d_gene: TRBD2
CDR3nt: TGTGCCAGCAGCCCACTAGCGGGAGGGCTCACAGATACGCAGTATTTT
CDR3aa: CASSPLAGGLTDTQYF

abundance: few
j_gene: TRBJ2-1
v_gene: TRBV7-2
d_gene: -
CDR3nt: TGTGCCAGCAGTCGGGGTTGGCAAGTCCACAATGAGCAGTTCTTC
CDR3aa: CASSRGWQVHNEQFF

abundance: few
j_gene: TRBJ2-2
v_gene: TRBV25-1
d_gene: -
CDR3nt: TGTGCCAGCAGTGGGGTTTTGAACACCGGGGAGCTGTTTTTT
CDR3aa: CASSGVLNTGELFF

abundance: many
j_gene: TRBJ2-5
v_gene: TRBV7-6
d_gene: -
CDR3nt: TGTGCCAGCAGCTTAGGGTCTGGGGCGGCGGGACTGATAGAGACCCAGTACTTC
CDR3aa: CASSLGSGAAGLIETQYF

abundance: few
j_gene: TRBJ2-7
v_gene: TRBV29-1
d_gene: TRBD2
CDR3nt: TGCAGCGTTTCAGCGGGAGACGCCTACGGGCAGTACTTC
CDR3aa: CSVSAGDAYGQYF

abundance: many
j_gene: TRBJ2-1
v_gene: TRBV7-2
d_gene: TRBD1
CDR3nt: TGTGCCAGCAGCTTGGGACAGGGTTTTGGCGATGAGCAGTTCTTC
CDR3aa: CASSLGQGFGDEQFF

abundance: many
j_gene: TRBJ2-5
v_gene: TRBV11-2
d_gene: -
CDR3nt: TGTGCCAGCAGCTTATTACAGACCCAGTACTTC
CDR3aa: CASSLLQTQYF

abundance: -
j_gene: TRBJ1-2
v_gene: TRBV11-2
d_gene: -
CDR3nt: TGTGCCAGCAGCTTAGACAGGGGCAGAGGCTACACCTTC
CDR3aa: CASSLDRGRGYTF

abundance: -
j_gene: TRBJ2-7
v_gene: TRBV9
d_gene: TRBD1
CDR3nt: TGTGCCAGCAGCACCCGGACAGGGAACTCCTACGAGCAGTACTTC
CDR3aa: CASSTRTGNSYEQYF

abundance: few
j_gene: TRBJ2-1
v_gene: TRBV5-1
d_gene: TRBD2
CDR3nt: TGCGCCAGCAGCTTGGCGGGACTAAACAATGAGCAGTTCTTC
CDR3aa: CASSLAGLNNEQFF

abundance: many
j_gene: TRBJ1-3
v_gene: TRBV11-3
d_gene: -
CDR3nt: TGTGCCAGCAACACAGGACAGTTCTCTGGAAACACCATATATTTT
CDR3aa: CASNTGQFSGNTIYF

abundance: few
j_gene: TRBJ2-7
v_gene: TRBV6-4
d_gene: -
CDR3nt: TGTGCCAGCAGTTACTCGTTTCCTGGCGAGCAGTACTTC
CDR3aa: CASSYSFPGEQYF

abundance: many
j_gene: TRBJ2-3
v_gene: TRBV29-1
d_gene: -
CDR3nt: TGCAGCGTTGGTCCAGGACAGCAGGCAGATACGCAGTATTTT
CDR3aa: CSVGPGQQADTQYF

abundance: -
j_gene: TRBJ2-1
v_gene: TRBV6-2/TRBV6-3
d_gene: -
CDR3nt: TGTGCCAGCAGACCCCGTACTATTGTGGATGACCCCTACAATGAGCAGTTCTTC
CDR3aa: CASRPRTIVDDPYNEQFF

abundance: many
j_gene: TRBJ2-1
v_gene: TRBV6-2/TRBV6-3
d_gene: TRBD1
CDR3nt: TGTGCCAGCAGTTACAACGCCGGGACAGGCATCGGGCAGTTCTTC
CDR3aa: CASSYNAGTGIGQFF

abundance: many
j_gene: TRBJ1-5
v_gene: TRBV24-1
d_gene: TRBD1
CDR3nt: TGTGCCACACAGGTGGGACAGGGTAACAATCAGCCCCAGCATTTT
CDR3aa: CATQVGQGNNQPQHF

abundance: many
j_gene: TRBJ2-1
v_gene: TRBV13
d_gene: -
CDR3nt: TGTGCCAGCAGCTCCGCTAGTCACTCCTACAATGAGCAGTTCTTC
CDR3aa: CASSSASHSYNEQFF

abundance: -
j_gene: TRBJ1-5
v_gene: TRBV19
d_gene: -
CDR3nt: TGTGCCAGTAGTATCCCCCGGGCCGAGCTTCAGCCCCAGCATTTT
CDR3aa: CASSIPRAELQPQHF

abundance: many
j_gene: TRBJ2-1
v_gene: TRBV5-4
d_gene: TRBD2
CDR3nt: TGTGCCAGCAGCGGAAGCGGGGCCTACTTCTATGAGCAGTTCTTC
CDR3aa: CASSGSGAYFYEQFF

abundance: few
j_gene: TRBJ2-3
v_gene: TRBV27
d_gene: -
CDR3nt: TGTGCCAGCAGTTTGGGGGCTAGCTTTACAGATACGCAGTATTTT
CDR3aa: CASSLGASFTDTQYF

abundance: many
j_gene: TRBJ1-2
v_gene: TRBV27
d_gene: -
CDR3nt: TGTGCCAGCAGTGAAGGGAACTATGGCTACACCTTC
CDR3aa: CASSEGNYGYTF

abundance: many
j_gene: TRBJ1-1
v_gene: TRBV20-1
d_gene: -
CDR3nt: TGCAGTGCTAGAGAAGGGGGGGAGAACACTGAAGCTTTCTTT
CDR3aa: CSAREGGENTEAFF

abundance: -
j_gene: TRBJ2-3
v_gene: TRBV7-2
d_gene: -
CDR3nt: TGTGCCAGCAGCTTACCCCCGGGAAGTTTGGATACGCAGTATTTT
CDR3aa: CASSLPPGSLDTQYF

abundance: many
j_gene: TRBJ2-5
v_gene: TRBV20-1
d_gene: TRBD2
CDR3nt: TGCAGTGCGGAAGGGCCTAGCGGGAGTCACGCAGAGACCCAGTACTTC
CDR3aa: CSAEGPSGSHAETQYF

abundance: many
j_gene: TRBJ2-3
v_gene: TRBV20-1
d_gene: TRBD1
CDR3nt: TGCAGTGCTAGAGATCGGCTGACAGGGAGCACAGATACGCAGTATTTT
CDR3aa: CSARDRLTGSTDTQYF

abundance: many
j_gene: TRBJ2-2
v_gene: TRBV10-3
d_gene: TRBD1
CDR3nt: TGTGCCATCAAGACAGGGGGCCAGGAGGACAATTTGCCCGGGGAGCTGTTTTTT
CDR3aa: CAIKTGGQEDNLPGELFF

abundance: -
j_gene: TRBJ1-1
v_gene: TRBV28
d_gene: -
CDR3nt: TGTGCCAGCAGATACAGGGATTACACTGAAGCTTTCTTT
CDR3aa: CASRYRDYTEAFF

abundance: many
j_gene: TRBJ2-7
v_gene: TRBV6-1
d_gene: -
CDR3nt: TGTGCCAGCAGTGACCCAGGGTTCTCCTACGAGCAGTACTTC
CDR3aa: CASSDPGFSYEQYF

abundance: many
j_gene: TRBJ2-3
v_gene: TRBV30
d_gene: -
CDR3nt: TGTGCGCTAGAGGCAGATACGCAGTATTTT
CDR3aa: CALEADTQYF

abundance: many
j_gene: TRBJ2-2
v_gene: TRBV12-3/TRBV12-4
d_gene: -
CDR3nt: TGTGCCAGCACCCAATCCCTTGGCAGGACCGGGGAGCTGTTTTTT
CDR3aa: CASTQSLGRTGELFF

abundance: many
j_gene: TRBJ2-5
v_gene: TRBV7-2
d_gene: TRBD1
CDR3nt: TGTGCCAGCACACCAGGGCAGGGGGCCTTCGAGACCCAGTACTTC
CDR3aa: CASTPGQGAFETQYF

abundance: -
j_gene: TRBJ1-5
v_gene: TRBV19
d_gene: -
CDR3nt: TGTGCCAGTAGCAAGGGACAAGTCAATCAGCCCCAGCATTTT
CDR3aa: CASSKGQVNQPQHF

abundance: many
j_gene: TRBJ2-2
v_gene: TRBV12-5
d_gene: -
CDR3nt: TGTGCTAGTGGTGCACCGGTGGCACTGAACACCGGGGAGCTGTTTTTT
CDR3aa: CASGAPVALNTGELFF

abundance: -
j_gene: TRBJ2-3
v_gene: TRBV4-1
d_gene: TRBD2
CDR3nt: TGCGCCAGCAGCCAACCTTCTTCGACTAGCGGGAGCACAGATACGCAGTATTTT
CDR3aa: CASSQPSSTSGSTDTQYF

abundance: many
j_gene: TRBJ2-1
v_gene: TRBV7-2
d_gene: -
CDR3nt: TGTGCCAGCAGCTTAGTCGCAGCGGACTACAATGAGCAGTTCTTC
CDR3aa: CASSLVAADYNEQFF

abundance: many
j_gene: TRBJ1-6
v_gene: TRBV30
d_gene: -
CDR3nt: TGTGCCTGGCATTCGGAGGGTTCACCCCTCCACTTT
CDR3aa: CAWHSEGSPLHF

abundance: many
j_gene: TRBJ2-3
v_gene: TRBV29-1
d_gene: TRBD2
CDR3nt: TGCAGCGCCATATCGTGGACTAGCGGGAGCACAGATACGCAGTATTTT
CDR3aa: CSAISWTSGSTDTQYF

abundance: many
j_gene: TRBJ2-1
v_gene: TRBV11-2
d_gene: TRBD2
CDR3nt: TGTGCCAGCAGCTCCTCTAGCGGGAGTTCCTACAATGAGCAGTTCTTC
CDR3aa: CASSSSSGSSYNEQFF

abundance: many
j_gene: TRBJ2-7
v_gene: TRBV7-9
d_gene: TRBD1
CDR3nt: TGTGCCAGCAGCACACAGGACAGGGGGAACGAGCAGTACTTC
CDR3aa: CASSTQDRGNEQYF

abundance: many
j_gene: TRBJ1-4
v_gene: TRBV7-8
d_gene: TRBD1
CDR3nt: TGTGCCAGCAGCCCAACAGGGGGTCGTGAAAAACTGTTTTTT
CDR3aa: CASSPTGGREKLFF

abundance: -
j_gene: TRBJ2-2
v_gene: TRBV19
d_gene: TRBD1
CDR3nt: TGTGCCAGTAGTAACCCACAGGGGAGAAACACCGGGGAGCTGTTTTTT
CDR3aa: CASSNPQGRNTGELFF

abundance: many
j_gene: TRBJ1-2
v_gene: TRBV28
d_gene: TRBD1
CDR3nt: TGTGCCAGCAGCCCCCTGACCGACAGGGGTTATGGCTACACCTTC
CDR3aa: CASSPLTDRGYGYTF

abundance: many
j_gene: TRBJ2-7
v_gene: TRBV28
d_gene: TRBD2
CDR3nt: TGTGCCAGCAGTACGCAGCGGGAGGGAGGGGAGCAGTACTTC
CDR3aa: CASSTQREGGEQYF

abundance: -
j_gene: TRBJ2-7
v_gene: TRBV15
d_gene: -
CDR3nt: TGTGCCACCAGCAGAGAGGGAACGCTCTCCTACGAGCAGTACTTC
CDR3aa: CATSREGTLSYEQYF

abundance: many
j_gene: TRBJ1-1
v_gene: TRBV7-8
d_gene: -
CDR3nt: TGTGCCAGCAGCTTAGGATCCCAGGGTGGGGGATACACTGAAGCTTTCTTT
CDR3aa: CASSLGSQGGGYTEAFF

abundance: many
j_gene: TRBJ2-7
v_gene: TRBV12-3/TRBV12-4
d_gene: -
CDR3nt: TGTGCCAGCAGTTGGAACCAGCAGGGGCTTAACGAGCAGTACTTC
CDR3aa: CASSWNQQGLNEQYF

abundance: many
j_gene: TRBJ2-2
v_gene: TRBV5-5
d_gene: -
CDR3nt: TGTGCCAGCAGCCTCCGACAGTCAAAACCAGGGGAGCTGTTTTTT
CDR3aa: CASSLRQSKPGELFF

abundance: few
j_gene: TRBJ2-5
v_gene: TRBV5-1
d_gene: TRBD2
CDR3nt: TGCGCCAGCAGCCCCCCGACTAGCGCCGGGACCCAGTACTTC
CDR3aa: CASSPPTSAGTQYF

abundance: many
j_gene: TRBJ1-5
v_gene: TRBV28
d_gene: -
CDR3nt: TGTGCCAGCAGTGGGGTAGGGGGGAGCAATCAGCCCCAGCATTTT
CDR3aa: CASSGVGGSNQPQHF

abundance: -
j_gene: TRBJ1-2
v_gene: TRBV9
d_gene: -
CDR3nt: TGTGCCAGCACCCTTGGGGGAGGGAACTATGGCTACACCTTC
CDR3aa: CASTLGGGNYGYTF

abundance: many
j_gene: TRBJ1-1
v_gene: TRBV29-1
d_gene: -
CDR3nt: TGCAGCGTTAAGGGAGGTTTGGACACTGAAGCTTTCTTT
CDR3aa: CSVKGGLDTEAFF

abundance: -
j_gene: TRBJ1-5
v_gene: TRBV28
d_gene: -
CDR3nt: TGTGCCAGCACGACTTGGGGGGAGAATCAGCCCCAGCATTTT
CDR3aa: CASTTWGENQPQHF

abundance: many
j_gene: TRBJ2-6
v_gene: TRBV19
d_gene: -
CDR3nt: TGTGCCAGTAGTATAGGGGCAGGGTTAGGGTCTGGGGCCAACGTCCTGACTTTC
CDR3aa: CASSIGAGLGSGANVLTF